This TCR beta chain is from a study of control samples from healthy donors and cancer patients. Libraries were prepared by immunoSEQ multiplex PCR; TCRdb keeps only in-frame clonotypes and omits some of them. The sample lists roughly 73,000 clones, 92% occurring once. The source is a woman between 55 and 75 years old in good health. The sample was blood.

CDR3 sequence reads: CASSHAGAYEQYF. CDR3 DNA sequence: TGTGCCAGCAGCCATGCAGGAGCCTACGAGCAGTACTTC. This rearrangement joins TRBV14 to TRBJ2-7; D ambiguous. This CDR3 region has 13 residues. Germline CDR1 reads SGHDN; CDR2 reads FVKESK. Trimming cost V 3 bases and J 2 bases, with 8 bases left between them.